These T cell receptor beta chains were read from a single sample in a study of shared clonotypes between healthy human individuals. Assay used: immunoSEQ multiplex PCR; TCRdb lists only in-frame clones, some missing. The sample includes around 1,100,000 clones, 70% to 85% seen only once; the top ten take over 0.8%. Sample: memory CD4+ T cells from PBMCs. The origin of the receptors is a man younger than 30 in good health. Some clones in this sample may be carry-over from other donors' samples. Both conserved end residues are part of each CDR3. A D gene is named only where the DNA matches it firmly. Not every row has a clone size; where given, it reads once, few, many or a size class.

v_gene	abundance	j_gene	d_gene	CDR3nt	CDR3aa
TRBV6-1	NA	TRBJ2-7	TRBD1	TGTGCCAGCAGCGACGGACAGGGATGGTCCTACGAGCAGTACTTC	CASSDGQGWSYEQYF
TRBV6-5	NA	TRBJ2-2	NA	TGTGCCAGCAGGGCCCACAACACCGGGGAGCTGTTTTTT	CASRAHNTGELFF
TRBV28	NA	TRBJ1-2	NA	TGTGCCAGCAGGGGGGAAGGGGCAGTAAAAAACTATGGCTACACCTTC	CASRGEGAVKNYGYTF
TRBV28	NA	TRBJ1-1	NA	TGTGCCAGCAGTTTACGGAGCATTAACACTGAAGCTTTCTTT	CASSLRSINTEAFF
TRBV6-5	NA	TRBJ2-7	TRBD1	TGTGCCAGCAGCCTCTCGGACAGGGTCTACGAGCAGTACTTC	CASSLSDRVYEQYF
TRBV6-6	NA	TRBJ1-3	NA	TGTGCCAGCAGTGGTACATACTCTGGAAACACCATATATTTT	CASSGTYSGNTIYF
TRBV5-1	NA	TRBJ2-2	NA	TGCGCCAGCAGCTTGGCTTGGGGACTGAACACCGGGGAGCTGTTTTTT	CASSLAWGLNTGELFF
TRBV10-2	NA	TRBJ1-1	NA	TGCGCCAGCAGTGACAGGGCTGGGAACACTGAAGCTTTCTTT	CASSDRAGNTEAFF
TRBV5-1	once	TRBJ1-1	NA	TGCGCCAGCAGCTTGGGGGTCGACAGTGAAGCTTTCTTT	CASSLGVDSEAFF
TRBV5-1	NA	TRBJ1-2	NA	TGCGCCAGCAGTAGCGGGGGCGCGGGAGGCTACACCTTC	CASSSGGAGGYTF
TRBV5-1	few	TRBJ1-4	NA	TGCGCCAGCAGCTTGGGAGGGGCCGGGGAAAAACTGTTTTTT	CASSLGGAGEKLFF
TRBV15	few	TRBJ2-7	TRBD2	TGTGCCACCAGCACCACAACCGGGACTAGAAATTTCCGCGAGCAGTACTTC	CATSTTTGTRNFREQYF
TRBV9	NA	TRBJ2-6	TRBD1	TGTGCCAGCAGCGAGGGACAGGTAGACTCTGGGGCCAACGTCCTGACTTTC	CASSEGQVDSGANVLTF
TRBV30	NA	TRBJ1-5	NA	TGTGCCTGGAGTGAGCGACATCAGCCCCAGCATTTT	CAWSERHQPQHF
TRBV6-1	NA	TRBJ1-4	NA	TGTGCCAGCGGGCTTTTGGTCCCTAATGAAAAACTGTTTTTT	CASGLLVPNEKLFF
TRBV5-4	once	TRBJ1-4	NA	TGTGCCAGCAGCCTTGGATCTCAACAGGGCCCTAATGAAAAACTGTTTTTT	CASSLGSQQGPNEKLFF
TRBV5-1	NA	TRBJ2-7	TRBD2	TGCGCCAGCAGCTTGAAACCCCCCGGACTAGCGGGAGGCTCCTACGAGCAGTACTTC	CASSLKPPGLAGGSYEQYF
TRBV5-8	NA	TRBJ1-1	NA	TGTGCCAGCAGCTTGCCAGGGGCATTGAAGGCTTTCTTT	CASSLPGALKAFF
TRBV10-3	NA	TRBJ1-1	NA	TGTGCCATCAAAGACAGAACGAACACTGAAGCTTTCTTT	CAIKDRTNTEAFF
TRBV7-3	once	TRBJ2-2	NA	TGTGCCAGCAGCACTACGACCACCGGGGAGCTGTTTTTT	CASSTTTTGELFF
TRBV2	NA	TRBJ1-2	TRBD1	TGTGCCAGCAGGACAGGGGGCTATGGATACACCTTC	CASRTGGYGYTF
TRBV7-9	NA	TRBJ2-3	TRBD2	TGTGCCAGTACGCCAGGGATAGCGGGAGTAACAGATACGCAGTATTTT	CASTPGIAGVTDTQYF
TRBV25-1	NA	TRBJ2-7	NA	TGTGCCAGCAGTAAAGGAGGTAGATACGAGCAGTACTTC	CASSKGGRYEQYF
TRBV9	NA	TRBJ2-3	NA	TGTGCCAGCAGCGTAGGGGTTAGCCCTAGCACAGATACGCAGTATTTT	CASSVGVSPSTDTQYF
TRBV7-2	NA	TRBJ1-6	NA	TGTGCCAGCAGCGCATGGACAGCGATGAATTCACCCCTCCACTTT	CASSAWTAMNSPLHF
TRBV18	once	TRBJ1-5	TRBD1	TGTGCCAGCTCACCGACAGGGCGTGTGTATAGCAATCAGCCCCAGCATTTT	CASSPTGRVYSNQPQHF
TRBV5-5	NA	TRBJ2-1	NA	TGTGCCAGCAGCACCACTTCCGGGGCCGGGGGGCAGTTCTTC	CASSTTSGAGGQFF
TRBV7-2	few	TRBJ1-3	NA	TGTGCCAGCAGCCCGGGGGGGTCTGGAAACACCATATATTTT	CASSPGGSGNTIYF
TRBV5-1	few	TRBJ2-2	TRBD1	TGCGCCAGCAGTCCGGGACAGGGGACCGGGGAGCTGTTTTTT	CASSPGQGTGELFF
TRBV28	NA	TRBJ1-5	TRBD1	TGTGCCAGCAGTTTCCCGGGACAGGGCCTAAGCAATCAGCCCCAGCATTTT	CASSFPGQGLSNQPQHF
TRBV7-2	NA	TRBJ2-5	NA	TGTGCCAGCAGCTTAAACAGGGAAGAGACCCAGTACTTC	CASSLNREETQYF
TRBV9	NA	TRBJ1-4	TRBD1	TGTGCCAGCAGCCCCAGAGAGGTCAGGGGGACTAGCTCCCGCTTCAAAAAACTGTTTTTT	CASSPREVRGTSSRFKKLFF
TRBV28	NA	TRBJ2-7	TRBD2	TGTGCCAGCAGTCCTGGGGGGGAATACGAGCAGTACTTC	CASSPGGEYEQYF
TRBV4-2	NA	TRBJ2-7	NA	TGTGCCAGCAGCCTAGGCGACCGGTCCTACGAGCAGTACTTC	CASSLGDRSYEQYF
TRBV9	NA	TRBJ1-1	NA	TGTGCCAGCAGCGTAGGGAATTGGAACACTGAAGCTTTCTTT	CASSVGNWNTEAFF
TRBV11-2	once	TRBJ2-7	TRBD2	TGTGCCAGCAGCTTACGGCCCTCAGCGGGAGGCCCCTACGAGCAGTACTTC	CASSLRPSAGGPYEQYF
TRBV4-2	once	TRBJ1-5	NA	TGTGCCAGCAGCCAGGGGGCCGGGGCCTTTAGCAATCAGCCCCAGCATTTT	CASSQGAGAFSNQPQHF
TRBV30	few	TRBJ1-5	TRBD1	TGTGCCTGGGACAGGGATGTGGAGCCCCAGCATTTT	CAWDRDVEPQHF
TRBV29-1	NA	TRBJ2-3	NA	TGCAGCGTTGGGAGACCTCTCACAGATACGCAGTATTTT	CSVGRPLTDTQYF
TRBV5-1	few	TRBJ1-5	NA	TGCGCCAGCAGCGAAGGCACCCAGCGGCCCCAGCATTTT	CASSEGTQRPQHF
TRBV5-1	NA	TRBJ2-2	NA	TGCGCCAGCAGCTTGAACGTTGCAACCGGGGAGCTGTTTTTT	CASSLNVATGELFF
TRBV27	NA	TRBJ1-4	NA	TGTGCCAGCAGTTTTCGAGGAACTAATGAAAAACTGTTTTTT	CASSFRGTNEKLFF
TRBV5-1	NA	TRBJ2-3	TRBD2	TGCGCCAGCAGCTCCCTTAGCGGGAGGGCAGGAGATACGCAGTATTTT	CASSSLSGRAGDTQYF
TRBV5-1	NA	TRBJ1-2	NA	TGCGCCAGCAGGGGGACGGCTAACTATGGCTACACCTTC	CASRGTANYGYTF
TRBV7-2	NA	TRBJ2-2	NA	TGTGCCAGCATCTTAAATGCAGGGGAGCTGTTTTTT	CASILNAGELFF
TRBV14	NA	TRBJ2-3	NA	TGTGCCAGCAGCCCGCCGGGACAAAGCCGAACAGATACGCAGTATTTT	CASSPPGQSRTDTQYF
TRBV6-5	few	TRBJ1-2	TRBD1	TGTGCCAGCTCCCCAGGGGGGTTAAGCTATGGCTACACCTTC	CASSPGGLSYGYTF
TRBV11-2	NA	TRBJ2-7	TRBD2	TGTGCCAGCAGACCCCTAGCGGGAGCCTCCTACGAGCAGTACTTC	CASRPLAGASYEQYF
TRBV9	few	TRBJ2-4	NA	TGTGCCAGCAGCGTAGAATCGAGCAGCATTCAGTACTTC	CASSVESSSIQYF
TRBV18	NA	TRBJ1-5	NA	TGTGCCAGCTCACCACCGCAGGGACCAAATCAGCCCCAGCATTTT	CASSPPQGPNQPQHF
TRBV28	NA	TRBJ2-1	TRBD2	TGTGCCAGCAGTATTGCGGGAGCCCCCGGGAATGAGCAGTTCTTC	CASSIAGAPGNEQFF
TRBV19	many	TRBJ2-1	TRBD1	TGTGCCAGTAGTGTCGCCGCCGGGACAGCCTACAATGAGCAGTTCTTC	CASSVAAGTAYNEQFF
TRBV28	NA	TRBJ2-7	NA	TGTGCCAGCTGGTCTAGGTTCGGCGAGCAGTACTTC	CASWSRFGEQYF
TRBV27	NA	TRBJ1-1	NA	TGTGCCAGCAGCCGGACAGAGTTGTTGGCTGAAGCTTTCTTT	CASSRTELLAEAFF
TRBV2	many	TRBJ1-1	NA	TGTGCCAGCACTCCCCGGACAGTGGGCACTGAAGCTTTCTTT	CASTPRTVGTEAFF
TRBV28	NA	TRBJ2-1	NA	TGTGCCAGCAGTTTTCGCTCAGGGGTATACAATGAGCAGTTCTTC	CASSFRSGVYNEQFF
TRBV30	NA	TRBJ1-2	NA	TGTGCCTGGAGTCCCAACCCGGGGCCGGTCGGGGGCTACACCTTC	CAWSPNPGPVGGYTF
TRBV5-4	NA	TRBJ1-1	NA	TGTGCCAGCAACAGGGACGTGAACACTGAAGCTTTCTTT	CASNRDVNTEAFF
TRBV5-4	NA	TRBJ1-2	NA	TGTGCCAGCAGCTGGGGGGACACGGGTGGAGGCTACACCTTC	CASSWGDTGGGYTF